The rows below give T cell receptor beta chains drawn from one sample of a study of blood T cell repertoires in COVID-19. Repertoires were generated with immunoSEQ multiplex PCR, while TCRdb's copy carries only in-frame clones and drops some. The sample contains fewer than 30,000 clones, 60% to 80% of which appear only once. Sequenced material: peripheral blood. Receptors were obtained from a woman in her 70s with active or convalescent COVID-19. Each CDR3 is given with its conserved first and last residue. The D gene is left open where the match is weak. Expanded clones get a size class; other rows say once, few or many, or leave the size out.

size	V	J	D	DNA	CDR3
-	TRBV20-1	TRBJ1-1	-	TGCAGTGCTAGTGACCCAAGAGCGTCAGGGGTGGTCATGAACACTGAAGCTTTCTTT	CSASDPRASGVVMNTEAFF
-	TRBV5-6	TRBJ2-7	-	TGTGCCAGCAGCACACAGATCGGGACAAGGAAGTACGAGCAGTACTTC	CASSTQIGTRKYEQYF
-	TRBV5-4	TRBJ2-3	TRBD1	TGTGCCAGCAGCTCAAGGGACAGTAAAGGGGCAGATACGCAGTATTTT	CASSSRDSKGADTQYF
-	TRBV19	TRBJ2-2	-	TGTGCCAGCTCCTTAGCAAACACCGGGGAGCTGTTTTTT	CASSLANTGELFF
few	TRBV7-2	TRBJ2-1	-	TGTGCCAGCAGCTTAGTCGGGACTGGGTACAATGAGCAGTTCTTC	CASSLVGTGYNEQFF
-	TRBV30	TRBJ1-6	-	TGTGCCGCCCCCGCCGGGGGGGCCTATAATTCACCCCTCCACTTT	CAAPAGGAYNSPLHF
-	TRBV7-8	TRBJ1-3	TRBD1	TGTGCCAGCAGCTTAGCGGACAGGGCTGGAAACACCATATATTTT	CASSLADRAGNTIYF
-	TRBV15	TRBJ2-5	-	TGTGCCACCAGCGGGAGCAAGCCCTCCGTGGAGACCCAGTACTTC	CATSGSKPSVETQYF
-	TRBV5-1	TRBJ2-7	-	TGCGCCAGCGGTTATGAGGGTCTCAGCGGAGGAAAGAACGAGCAGTACTTC	CASGYEGLSGGKNEQYF
-	TRBV5-1	TRBJ2-2	TRBD2	TGCGCCAGCAGCTTGGAGCTAGCGGGGGCCGGGGAGCTGTTTTTT	CASSLELAGAGELFF
-	TRBV5-1	TRBJ2-2	TRBD2	TGCGCCAGCAGCTTGGAACTAGCGGGCCCCGGGGAGCTGTTTTTT	CASSLELAGPGELFF
-	TRBV21-1	TRBJ2-5	-	TGTGCCAGTAAGACTCAGGGCAACCAAGAGACCCAGTACTTC	CASKTQGNQETQYF
-	TRBV6-5	TRBJ1-5	-	TGTGCCAGTCGCCAATCAGGAATCAATCAGCCCCAGCATTTT	CASRQSGINQPQHF
-	TRBV6-2/TRBV6-3	TRBJ1-3	-	TGTGCCAGCAGCAAGGACAGAACTGGAAACACCATATATTTT	CASSKDRTGNTIYF
-	TRBV12-5	TRBJ2-7	TRBD1	TGTGCTAGTGGTTTGCCCGATCCGGGACAGGGGTCCTACGAGCAGTACTTC	CASGLPDPGQGSYEQYF
-	TRBV4-1	TRBJ2-5	TRBD1	TGCGCCAGCAGCCAGGACAGGACAGACCTCTTGGAGACCCAGTACTTC	CASSQDRTDLLETQYF
-	TRBV7-2	TRBJ2-7	TRBD1	TGTGCCAGCAGCTTAGTGGCACAGGGGTTTAGCGAGCAGTACTTC	CASSLVAQGFSEQYF
-	TRBV2	TRBJ2-7	TRBD1	TGTGCCAGTGGGGACAGATACGAGCAGTACTTC	CASGDRYEQYF
-	TRBV5-6	TRBJ2-1	TRBD1	TGTGCCAGCAGCTTGGGACAGGGGTTTAATGAGCAGTTCTTC	CASSLGQGFNEQFF
once	TRBV10-2	TRBJ1-6	-	TGCGCCAGTTGGAGCTCCTATAATTCACCCCTCCACTTT	CASWSSYNSPLHF
-	TRBV28	TRBJ1-2	-	TGTGCCAGCAGTTCCGTCGGAGACAGTAACTATGGCTACACCTTC	CASSSVGDSNYGYTF
few	TRBV29-1	TRBJ1-1	-	TGCAGCGCCTCAATGACAGAGAACACTGAAGCTTTCTTT	CSASMTENTEAFF
-	TRBV6-5	TRBJ1-2	-	TGTGCCAGCAGTTACACCGCGGACAGCTACTATGGCTACACCTTC	CASSYTADSYYGYTF
-	TRBV3-1/TRBV3-2	TRBJ2-2	-	TGTGCCAGCAGCCAAGATATGAGGGGGAGCACCGGGGAGCTGTTTTTT	CASSQDMRGSTGELFF
-	TRBV25-1	TRBJ2-2	-	TGTGCCAGCTCGCGTGAATTGGGGCCCGGGGAGCTGTTTTTT	CASSRELGPGELFF
-	TRBV12-3/TRBV12-4	TRBJ2-1	TRBD1	TGTGCCAGCAGCAGGGGGCAGAATGAGCAGTTCTTC	CASSRGQNEQFF
-	TRBV6-2/TRBV6-3	TRBJ2-1	TRBD2	TGTGCCAGCAGTTACGCGACTAGCGGGAGGGGGAGGTATGAGCAGTTCTTC	CASSYATSGRGRYEQFF
few	TRBV3-1/TRBV3-2	TRBJ1-2	TRBD1	TGTGCCAGCAGCCTGACAGGGGGTACGGCCCCTTATGGCTACACCTTC	CASSLTGGTAPYGYTF
-	TRBV10-3	TRBJ2-1	-	TGTGCCATCAGTGACAGAGGCGCCTACAATGAGCAGTTCTTC	CAISDRGAYNEQFF
-	TRBV7-9	TRBJ1-1	-	TGTGCCAGCAGCTTTTCAGGGGATCGTACTGAAGCTTTCTTT	CASSFSGDRTEAFF
-	TRBV7-8	TRBJ2-3	TRBD2	TGTGCCAGCAGCACAGGTACTAGCGGGGGGACGCAGTATTTT	CASSTGTSGGTQYF
-	TRBV11-2	TRBJ2-1	TRBD2	TGTGCCAGCAGCTTAGGGACTAGCTATGGCAATGAGCAGTTCTTC	CASSLGTSYGNEQFF
few	TRBV3-1/TRBV3-2	TRBJ1-1	-	TGTGCCAGCAGCCAAGATTTAAGGGGCCAGGTGAACACTGAAGCTTTCTTT	CASSQDLRGQVNTEAFF
-	TRBV29-1	TRBJ2-3	-	TGCAGCGTTGATTTGAGCGCGACAGATACGCAGTATTTT	CSVDLSATDTQYF
-	TRBV7-9	TRBJ1-1	-	TGTGCCAGCAGCTTACAGATGAACACTGAAGCTTTCTTT	CASSLQMNTEAFF
once	TRBV5-1	TRBJ2-5	-	TGCGCCAGCAGCTTGGCCAGCCAAGAGACCCAGTACTTC	CASSLASQETQYF
-	TRBV11-2	TRBJ2-3	TRBD2	TGTGCCAGCAGCCCCCCCGGACTAGCGCGGGGCACAGATACGCAGTATTTT	CASSPPGLARGTDTQYF
-	TRBV29-1	TRBJ2-7	TRBD1	TGCAGCGTTGAAGGGGCAGGGGGCCACGAGCAGTACTTC	CSVEGAGGHEQYF
few	TRBV19	TRBJ2-3	TRBD2	TGTGCCAGTAGTACAGGACTAGCGGGGGGTGATACGCAGTATTTT	CASSTGLAGGDTQYF
-	TRBV10-3	TRBJ1-3	-	TGTGCCATCAGCCGGGATTTCTCTGGAAACACCATATATTTT	CAISRDFSGNTIYF
-	TRBV30	TRBJ1-6	TRBD1	TGTGCCTGGAGGATGGGGACAGGGAGGTTGGATTCACCCCTCCACTTT	CAWRMGTGRLDSPLHF
once	TRBV4-3	TRBJ1-4	-	TGCGCCAGCAGCCAAGAAGGAACAGGGCTTAATGAAAAACTGTTTTTT	CASSQEGTGLNEKLFF
-	TRBV5-1	TRBJ1-2	TRBD1	TGCGCCAGCAGCCGGGACAGCAACTATGGCTACACCTTC	CASSRDSNYGYTF
once	TRBV6-6	TRBJ2-7	TRBD1	TGTGCCAGCAGACTAGGACAGGGTATCCACGAGCAGTACTTC	CASRLGQGIHEQYF
-	TRBV28	TRBJ2-7	TRBD2	TGTGCCAGCAGTTTCCCGACTAGCGGGAGTTTTAGCTCCTACGAGCAGTACTTC	CASSFPTSGSFSSYEQYF
-	TRBV20-1	TRBJ1-2	-	TGCAGTGCTAGACCGGAGGGCTACACCTTC	CSARPEGYTF
-	TRBV2	TRBJ1-4	-	TGTGCCAGCATTGAGGGAGCGGGTAATGAAAAACTGTTTTTT	CASIEGAGNEKLFF
once	TRBV16	TRBJ1-1	-	TGTGCCAGCAGCCCCCGTCTAGGGAACACTGAAGCTTTCTTT	CASSPRLGNTEAFF
-	TRBV6-2/TRBV6-3	TRBJ1-6	-	TGTGCCAGCAGTTACGCGGGACGCCGGGTTTATAATTCACCCCTCCACTTT	CASSYAGRRVYNSPLHF